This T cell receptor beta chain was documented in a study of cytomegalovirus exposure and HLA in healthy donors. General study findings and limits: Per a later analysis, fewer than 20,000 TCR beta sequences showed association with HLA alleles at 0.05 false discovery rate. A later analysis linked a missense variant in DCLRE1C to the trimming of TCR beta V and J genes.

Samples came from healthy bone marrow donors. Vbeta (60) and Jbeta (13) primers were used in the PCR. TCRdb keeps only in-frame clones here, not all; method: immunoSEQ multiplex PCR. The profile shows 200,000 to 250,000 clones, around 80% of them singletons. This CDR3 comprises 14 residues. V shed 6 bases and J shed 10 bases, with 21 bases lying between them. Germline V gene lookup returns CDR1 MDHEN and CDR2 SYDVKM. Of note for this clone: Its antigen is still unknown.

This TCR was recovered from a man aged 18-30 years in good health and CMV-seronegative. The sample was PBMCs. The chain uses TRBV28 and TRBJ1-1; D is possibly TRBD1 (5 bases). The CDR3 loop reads CASRDPSQPGGAFF. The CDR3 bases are TGTGCCAGCAGAGACCCCTCACAGCCGGGGGGAGCTTTCTTT.